These T cell receptor beta chains were read from a single sample in a study of early T cells in non-severe SARS-CoV-2 infection. TCRdb reanalysed the 5' RACE reads using MiXCR and keeps one entry per CDR3 protein. This sample carries approximately 52,000 distinct CDR3 sequences, just over 8% of them seen once, and the ten largest clones take around 9.4%. Sequencing was performed on whole blood. All receptors derive from an adult who was a healthcare worker with PCR-confirmed SARS-CoV-2 infection or an uninfected control (not recorded which). Both conserved end residues are part of each CDR3. D genes are given only for firm matches. Clone size is stated in some rows and not others, as once, few, many or a class when expanded.

D gene	V gene	J gene	clone size	CDR3 DNA	CDR3 protein
TRBD1	TRBV27	TRBJ2-3	few	TGTGCCAGCAGTTTAAGTCCGGGACAGTACACAGATACGCAGTATTTT	CASSLSPGQYTDTQYF
.	TRBV15	TRBJ2-5	many	TGTGCCACCAGCAGAGATTGGGGGTCTTCCCAAGAGACCCAGTACTTC	CATSRDWGSSQETQYF
.	TRBV29-1	TRBJ1-6	.	TGCAGCGTGTCCTCAGGGGTAGAAAATTCACCCCTCCACTTT	CSVSSGVENSPLHF
.	TRBV21-1	TRBJ2-7	.	TGTGCCAGCAGCAAAGTGCGGCGGGCTCGCTCCTACGAGCAGTACTTC	CASSKVRRARSYEQYF
.	TRBV7-2	TRBJ2-7	.	TGTGCCAGCAGCCTCCCTAGCTACGAGCAGTACTTC	CASSLPSYEQYF
.	TRBV10-3	TRBJ1-1	few	TGTGCCATCGCTCTAGAACAGCCGTGGGCTGAAGCTTTCTTT	CAIALEQPWAEAFF
TRBD1	TRBV5-5	TRBJ1-1	.	TGTGCCAGCAGCCCCCCCGGGACAGGGAGCACTGAAGCTTTCTTT	CASSPPGTGSTEAFF
.	TRBV29-1	TRBJ2-5	few	TGCAGCGTTGAAGATCTCCAGGGCCAAGAGACCCAGTACTTC	CSVEDLQGQETQYF
.	TRBV10-2	TRBJ1-1	many	TGCGCCAGCAGTGAGGTAGCGGGGATGGGCACTGAAGCTTTCTTT	CASSEVAGMGTEAFF
.	TRBV9	TRBJ2-3	.	TGTGCCAGCAGCGTAGAAAGCGGTTCTAGCACAGATACGCAGTATTTT	CASSVESGSSTDTQYF
.	TRBV3-1	TRBJ1-1	few	TGTGCCAGCAGCCACACGGGGTCGTCAACTGAAGCTTTCTTT	CASSHTGSSTEAFF
.	TRBV6-5	TRBJ2-6	many	TGTGCCAGCAGCCCCACTCCCGGGGCCAACGTCCTGACTTTC	CASSPTPGANVLTF
.	TRBV6-2/TRBV6-3	TRBJ2-1	.	TGTGCCAGCAGTTATTACGGGACAGAGCAGTTCTTC	CASSYYGTEQFF
TRBD2	TRBV19	TRBJ2-7	.	TGTGCCAGTAGTACAGTAGGCGGGAGCTACGAGCAGTACTTC	CASSTVGGSYEQYF
TRBD2	TRBV7-9	TRBJ2-3	few	TGTGCCAGCAGCTTGGGGACTAGCGGGACCACAGATACGCAGTATTTT	CASSLGTSGTTDTQYF
TRBD2	TRBV7-3	TRBJ2-1	many	TGTGCCAGCAGCTTAACGACGGGAGGGAACCATGAGCAGTTCTTC	CASSLTTGGNHEQFF
.	TRBV29-1	TRBJ1-4	many	TGCAGCGTTGGAGCGACTCCGGCAGATAATGAAAAACTGTTTTTT	CSVGATPADNEKLFF
TRBD2	TRBV20-1	TRBJ2-4	.	TGCAGTGCTTCCGGACTAGCGGGAGAGGTCAAAAACATTCAGTACTTC	CSASGLAGEVKNIQYF
TRBD2	TRBV28	TRBJ2-7	medium-sized	TGTGCCAGCAGTGGGACTAGGACAACCTACGAGCAGTACTTC	CASSGTRTTYEQYF
TRBD1	TRBV5-6	TRBJ2-5	few	TGTGCCAGCAGCCAGGACAGGGTGAGGACCCAGTACTTC	CASSQDRVRTQYF
TRBD2	TRBV29-1	TRBJ2-6	many	TGCAGCGTTGCGGGGGGGGCCGCCCACAGCTCTGGGGCCAACGTCCTGACTTTC	CSVAGGAAHSSGANVLTF
TRBD2	TRBV20-1	TRBJ2-1	many	TGCAGTGCTATACGTGGGACTAGCGGGGGAAATGAGCAGTTCTTC	CSAIRGTSGGNEQFF
.	TRBV7-3	TRBJ2-1	many	TGTGCCAGCAGCCCGGACCATCTGGGTGAGCAGTTCTTC	CASSPDHLGEQFF
TRBD1	TRBV20-1	TRBJ2-3	few	TGCAGTGCTAGAGATCCGAGACAGGGTAGAACAGATACGCAGTATTTT	CSARDPRQGRTDTQYF
.	TRBV4-1	TRBJ2-7	few	TGCGCCAGCAGCCAAGGGGGCGTCTACGAGCAGTACTTC	CASSQGGVYEQYF
TRBD2	TRBV3-1	TRBJ2-3	.	TGTGCCAGCAGCCAACGTCTAGCGGGAGCAGATACGCAGTATTTT	CASSQRLAGADTQYF
.	TRBV7-9	TRBJ1-1	many	TGTGCCAGCAGCCCGCCGCTCGAAAGGAACACTGAAGCTTTCTTT	CASSPPLERNTEAFF
TRBD2	TRBV4-1	TRBJ2-7	many	TGCGCCAGCAGCCAAGCTTCCGGGACTAGCCTTGTCTACGAGCAGTACTTC	CASSQASGTSLVYEQYF
TRBD2	TRBV2	TRBJ2-5	many	TGTGCCAGCAGTGAACCCGAGGGTTCGGCGGGGGGCAGGCAAGAGACCCAGTACTTC	CASSEPEGSAGGRQETQYF
.	TRBV3-1	TRBJ1-1	.	TGTGCCAGCAGCCAAGAGCGGCCGAACACTGAAGCTTTCTTT	CASSQERPNTEAFF
TRBD1	TRBV7-3	TRBJ2-2	.	TGTGCCAGCAGCTTAATGGGACAGGGGAGCACCGGGGAGCTGTTTTTT	CASSLMGQGSTGELFF
TRBD1	TRBV25-1	TRBJ1-1	.	TGTGCCAGCAGGGATCAGGGGGTGAATGAAGCTTTCTTT	CASRDQGVNEAFF